The subject of this entry is one T cell receptor beta chain. This clonotype occurred once. Its antigen remains unidentified. Base-call qualities are not available, and no considerably larger clone is one nucleotide away. Weak support is all one read offers. The CDR3 covers 14 residues, taking in both the cysteine and the phenylalanine. The retained sequence is limited to the CDR3, 42 bases, with the frame set at the first base. Reading the germline V gene (reference sequence) gives CDR1 LNHDA and CDR2 SQIVND. The V end gives up 7 bases and the J end 9 bases, leaving 13 bases in the junction not matched to a gene. Stable Graves' hyperthyroidism was defined as the absence of progression to ophthalmopathy over 18 months of follow-up. Hyperthyroidism patients were aged 18 to 65 years and newly diagnosed, with disease duration of less than 2 months. Exclusion was applied to patients with uncontrolled infections, other autoimmune diseases, pregnancy or lactation. Diagnoses relied on clinical symptoms, serum thyroxine and TRAb, thyroid ultrasound and orbital computed tomography. PBMCs were separated from approximately 9.9 ml of fresh peripheral blood using Ficoll-Paque density gradient centrifugation. Trizol reagent was used to extract total RNA, and RNA quality was then checked on an Agilent 2100 Bioanalyzer.

TCR beta CDR3 regions were amplified from RNA transcripts. For the first round of RT-PCR on the TCR CDR3, the HTBI primer set was used together with the Qiagen OneStep RT-PCR kit. Libraries were constructed in a second round of multiplex PCR, after which size selection and purification were performed. The libraries were sequenced on an Illumina HiSeq2000 using paired-end 100 bp reads. On the study's bioinformatics: Raw data were processed with SOAPnuke, discarding reads with adapters, uncalled bases, mean Phred below 15, or no exact constant-primer or identifier match. High-quality paired reads were merged using COPE v1.2.5, and each unique nucleotide sequence was defined as a clonotype. MiTCR v1.1 was used to align the clonotypes against IMGT TRBV, TRBD and TRBJ reference segments. Only V-J combinations with frequency above 0.0001, covering approximately 99% of repertoires, were analysed. The TCS score was defined as F50 (clonal expansion) divided by E x V (chaos), with BLOSUM62-based TCRdist calculated between CDR3 peptides within each V-J. Welch's t-statistics and random forest reduced approximately 520 V-J features to roughly 13, which were used in a naive Bayes classifier (R e1071). The similarity between thyroid and blood repertoires was quantified using the Morisita-Horn index. In TCRdb, the public reads were trimmed at Q25 with fastp and aligned with MiXCR, with productive beta chains retained. Every CDR3 protein is listed once, alongside the most common genes and DNA of its rows. V and J calls and clone size were set by TCRdb, not the authors. For this sample the table gives nearly 750,000 distinct CDR3 sequences, of which around 40% were detected only once. Clones ranked in the top ten supply 31% of the sample.

This entry belongs to a study of T cells in Graves' hyperthyroidism and ophthalmopathy (dated by TCRdb to between 2018 and 2021). The study in broad terms: Peripheral blood was sampled at the time of initial diagnosis, prior to any treatment. For training and testing, the approximately 92 patients in the discovery cohort were randomly divided in a 7:3 ratio. In addition, the study compared T-cell repertoires in thyroid tissue and in blood from six Graves' hyperthyroidism patients. Following sampling, methimazole starting at 30 mg daily was given to hyperthyroidism patients, and high-dose intravenous methylprednisolone was given to ophthalmopathy patients. According to the paper, TCR Vbeta CDR3 sequencing was carried out on about 140 peripheral blood samples, which came from fewer than 50 ophthalmopathy, fewer than 80 hyperthyroidism and approximately 17 progressor patients. Prospective prediction of ophthalmopathy was tested in an independent validation cohort of about 19 hyperthyroidism patients and 17 patients who later progressed to ophthalmopathy. To identify distinguishing TCR V-J signatures, a discovery cohort of around 100 patients was used, comprising 43 with Graves' ophthalmopathy and some 57 with stable Graves' hyperthyroidism. Overall study results and their limits: In cross-validation, a model built on a 13 V-J signature told ophthalmopathy apart from stable hyperthyroidism with approximately 90% sensitivity and roughly 81% specificity, and in testing the same model reached 80%/75%. Most expanded thyroid clonotypes (frequency above 0.001) were also detected in blood, suggesting blood repertoires may reflect thyroid immune responses. In validation, the model predicted progression to ophthalmopathy a median of roughly 6.5 months before onset, with roughly 71% sensitivity and roughly 73% specificity. No statistical method was used to set the sample size in advance, and investigators knew the group allocation.

This TCR came from a woman between 35 and 50 years old with Graves' hyperthyroidism. The sample was blood. The chain is encoded by TRBV19 joined to TRBJ1-1; a stretch of 8 junction bases matches TRBD1. In nucleotides, the sequence is TGTGCCAGTACTGCGCCCCACCGGGACAGGCAAGCTTTCTTT. It codes for CASTAPHRDRQAFF. Reference TRBV19 and TRBJ1-1 proteins supply the regions before and after the CDR3; the full variable domain is: DGGITQSPKYLFRKEGQNVTLSCEQNLNHDAMYWYRQDPGQGLRLIYYSQIVNDFQKGDIAEGYSVSREKKESFPLTVTSAQKNPTAFYLCASTAPHRDRQAFFGQGTRLTVV.